The rows below give T cell receptor beta chains drawn from one sample of a study of blood T cell repertoires in COVID-19. Data came from immunoSEQ multiplex PCR; TCRdb stores just in-frame clones and leaves some out. The table records 130,000 or so clones, almost 85% of them present only once. The sample taken for sequencing was peripheral blood. The source is a human donor in a cohort sampled during active COVID-19. Both conserved end residues are part of each CDR3. A D gene is named only where the DNA matches it firmly. Only part of the rows carry a size: once, few, many, or a class if the clone is expanded.

TRBD1	TRBV11-2	17	.	TRBJ2-3	TGTGCCAGCAGCTTAAACCGGGACAGACGATTTTGGGATACGCAGTATTTT	CASSLNRDRRFWDTQYF
TRBD2	TRBV9	14	.	TRBJ2-3	TGTGCCAGCAGCCAACGGGACTACCGAGATACGCAGTATTTT	CASSQRDYRDTQYF
TRBD2	TRBV5-6	13	few	TRBJ2-7	TGTGCCAGCAGCCTGGAGCGGGGGTGGGAGCAGTACTTC	CASSLERGWEQYF
TRBD2	TRBV9	16	.	TRBJ2-2	TGTGCCAGCAGCGTGTTTGGCGGGGGGGCAACCGGGGAGCTGTTTTTT	CASSVFGGGATGELFF
.	TRBV7-8	11	.	TRBJ2-1	TGTGCCAGCAGCCCCTCCAATGAGCAGTTCTTC	CASSPSNEQFF
TRBD1	TRBV9	15	.	TRBJ1-4	TGTGCCAGCAGCTCACAGGGGAAAACTAATGAAAAACTGTTTTTT	CASSSQGKTNEKLFF
.	TRBV5-1	15	.	TRBJ2-3	TGCGCCAGCAGCTTGGTGGCTTCTAGCACAGATACGCAGTATTTT	CASSLVASSTDTQYF
TRBD1	TRBV4-1	16	few	TRBJ2-7	TGCGCCAGCAGCCAAGAAAGATCGGGACAGGGCTACGAGCAGTACTTC	CASSQERSGQGYEQYF
.	TRBV4-2	14	.	TRBJ2-7	TGTGCCAGCAGCCAAGTGAGCGGCAGCTACGAGCAGTACTTC	CASSQVSGSYEQYF
.	TRBV5-1	15	.	TRBJ1-1	TGCGCCAGCAGCCCTGGAGGGAGAGTGAACACTGAAGCTTTCTTT	CASSPGGRVNTEAFF
.	TRBV5-1	15	medium-sized	TRBJ1-2	TGCGCCAGCAGCTCTTCACCGACAGTAAACTATGGCTACACCTTC	CASSSSPTVNYGYTF
.	TRBV18	12	.	TRBJ1-4	TGTGCCAGCTCGCCAACAGAAGAAAAACTGTTTTTT	CASSPTEEKLFF
.	TRBV20-1	10	.	TRBJ1-2	TGCAGTGCCCCCGGACAAGGCTACACCTTC	CSAPGQGYTF
TRBD2	TRBV4-1	16	.	TRBJ2-3	TGCGCCAGCAGCCAAGCCTTAGCGGGGGGGGCAGATACGCAGTATTTT	CASSQALAGGADTQYF
.	TRBV19	14	.	TRBJ2-3	TGTGCCAGTAGTAGGTTGGGGGGGCCCGATACGCAGTATTTT	CASSRLGGPDTQYF
TRBD1	TRBV6-5	14	.	TRBJ2-1	TGTGCCAGCAGCATCGGACAGGAAAACAATGAGCAGTTCTTC	CASSIGQENNEQFF
TRBD1	TRBV12-3/TRBV12-4	13	.	TRBJ2-3	TGTGCCAGCAGCCCTTCGACAGGGAATACGCAGTATTTT	CASSPSTGNTQYF
.	TRBV9	15	.	TRBJ2-1	TGTGCCAGCAGCCCCTTGAGCACCGTCTACAATGAGCAGTTCTTC	CASSPLSTVYNEQFF
TRBD1	TRBV3-1/TRBV3-2	15	.	TRBJ1-1	TGTGCCAGCAGCTGGACAGGCAGCCTGAACACTGAAGCTTTCTTT	CASSWTGSLNTEAFF
TRBD1	TRBV15	15	.	TRBJ1-1	TGTGCCACCAGCTCCCGGGACAGCATGAACACTGAAGCTTTCTTT	CATSSRDSMNTEAFF
.	TRBV2	14	.	TRBJ2-5	TGTGCCAGCGCCCGTCAATGGGGGCGGGAGACCCAGTACTTC	CASARQWGRETQYF
TRBD2	TRBV19	14	.	TRBJ2-3	TGTGCCAGTAGTTCAAAGCACGGGGGGGGTACGCAGTATTTT	CASSSKHGGGTQYF
TRBD2	TRBV7-6	14	few	TRBJ2-1	TGTGCCAGCAGCACGGAAGCGGGGAGGGGTGAGCAGTTCTTC	CASSTEAGRGEQFF